The next 22 T cell receptor beta chains were all read from a single sample in a study of Ad26.COV2.S vaccination and SARS-CoV-2 variants. The data were produced by immunoSEQ multiplex PCR, yet TCRdb's version contains in-frame clones alone and is incomplete. The sample carries roughly 400,000 clones, 70% to 90% recorded once. The treatment is: roughly 18 received Ad26.COV2.S at low or high dose, single or two shots; 5 received placebo; per-sample allocation not given. The samples were gathered on day 63 after the first injection of vaccine or placebo. The starting material was peripheral blood, obtained in a trial of Ad26.COV2.S vaccine versus placebo. These receptors were taken from a person between 18 and 59 years old who received the Ad26.COV2.S COVID-19 vaccine or a placebo.

CDR3 nucleotide sequence: TGTGCCTGGAATCCCGGGACAGGGGGTGGCTACACCTTC. Its protein is CAWNPGTGGGYTF. V usage is TRBV30 and J usage is TRBJ1-2; TRBD1 matches 11 bases. This CDR3 contains 13 residues. With V trimmed by 4 bases and J by 7 bases, 5 bases remained unmatched. CDR1 and CDR2 (germline): GTSNPN, SVGIG (reference sequence).

The V gene is TRBV10-3, the J gene TRBJ1-3; TRBD1 is a possible D gene (5 bases). Germline assignment: CDR1 ENHRY and CDR2 SYGVKD. This CDR3 is 11 amino acids long. V lost 3 bases and J 12 bases, leaving 9 bases between the germline ends. The CDR3 region is CAISDRDLIYF. The CDR3 DNA sequence: TGTGCCATCAGTGACCGGGACCTCATATATTTT.

The chain employs TRBV11-2 and TRBJ2-5; the D is unclear. The CDR3 has 13 amino acids. CDR1 is SGHAT and CDR2 is FQNNGV in the germline V gene. The V gene lost 0 bases and the J gene lost 2 bases, with 4 bases spanning the gap. The DNA for the CDR3 is TGTGCCAGCAGCTTAGAAAGGCAAGAGACCCAGTACTTC. Its translation: CASSLERQETQYF.

This clone was detected once. V and J are TRBV19 and TRBJ2-7; 7 bases fit TRBD1. The CDR3 loop spans 17 amino acids. V trimming: 0 bases; J trimming: 2 bases; junction bases outside the gene matches: 10. CDR1 is LNHDA, CDR2 SQIVND, per germline (reference sequence). Here the CDR3 reads CASSIDRTWDRAYEQYF. The CDR3 DNA is TGTGCCAGTAGTATAGATCGAACGTGGGACAGAGCCTACGAGCAGTACTTC.

The gene calls are TRBV28 and TRBJ1-2; the D gene is possibly TRBD1 (5 bases). Trimming pared 5 bases from V and 5 bases from J, leaving 18 bases between. The CDR3 spans 15 residues. Germline V lookup: CDR1 MDHEN, CDR2 SYDVKM. For the CDR3, the DNA is TGTGCCAGCAGTGAAACGGGACGGTTGGATTATGGCTACACCTTC. Protein sequence: CASSETGRLDYGYTF.

The rearrangement links TRBV10-1 to TRBJ2-3, with TRBD2 matching 14 bases. CDR3 length: 16 residues. V lost 7 bases, J lost 2 bases, and 5 bases stayed unmatched. The germline gives CDR1 WNHNN, CDR2 SYGVQD (reference sequence). CDR3 bases: TGCGCCAGCACAGGACTAGCGGGAGGCCTCACAGATACGCAGTATTTT. Protein: CASTGLAGGLTDTQYF.

This chain joins TRBV6-4 and TRBJ2-1, with D possibly matching TRBD2 (7 bases). The germline V gene has CDR1 MRHNA and CDR2 SNTAGT. Trimming shortened V by 4 bases and J by 10 bases, and 17 bases separated the two germline ends. CDR3 length: 14 residues. CDR3 sequence: CASSVGGGIREQFF. CDR3 DNA: TGTGCCAGCAGTGTTGGGGGGGGCATTCGCGAGCAGTTCTTC.

A single count supports this clone. This specimen includes other DNA sequences encoding the same CDR3. The chain uses TRBV29-1 and TRBJ2-7; TRBD1 is a possible D gene (5 bases). This CDR3 is built from 12 residues. Germline assignment: CDR1 SQVTM and CDR2 ANQGSEA. V gave up 4 bases and J gave up 1 base, with 8 bases separating them. The CDR3 protein is CSVGQGSYEQYF. DNA for the CDR3: TGCAGCGTTGGGCAGGGTTCCTACGAGCAGTACTTC.

The gene calls are TRBV9 and TRBJ2-1, with 10 bases fitting TRBD1. After removal of 0 bases from V and 5 bases from J, the junction contained 5 bases not matched to a gene. Germline V gene lookup returns CDR1 SGDLS and CDR2 YYNGEE. CDR3 length: 16 residues. The CDR3 region has the DNA TGTGCCAGCAGCGTAGAGGGGACAGGGGTCCACAATGAGCAGTTCTTC. Residues: CASSVEGTGVHNEQFF.

This chain joins TRBV5-1 and TRBJ1-6, with D uncertain. The CDR3 consists of 13 residues. Germline V CDR1 and CDR2: SGHRS, YFSETQ. V lost 4 bases, J lost 8 bases, and 10 bases lay in between. CDR3 DNA: TGCGCCAGCAGCCAAATGGAGGATTCACCCCTCCACTTT. As protein: CASSQMEDSPLHF.

The chain uses TRBV3-1 (or the pseudogene TRBV3-2) and TRBJ2-1; the D gene is possibly TRBD1 (5 bases). Trimming removed 3 bases at V and 4 bases at J, with 13 bases between. The CDR3 totals 15 residues. Germline CDR1 reads LGHDT; CDR2 reads YNNKEL (reference sequence). CDR3: CASSQPLDTYNEQFF. CDR3 nucleotide sequence: TGTGCCAGCAGCCAGCCCCTGGACACTTACAATGAGCAGTTCTTC.

The chain has TRBV19 and TRBJ2-1; 8 bases match TRBD1. This CDR3 has 14 amino acids. Germline lookup yields CDR1 LNHDA and CDR2 SQIVND (reference sequence). After removal of 6 bases from V and 11 bases from J, the junction contained 12 bases not matched to a gene. The CDR3 coding sequence is TGTGCCAGTAGGCCCCTGGGACGGACAGGGCAGCAGTTCTTC. Translating gives CASRPLGRTGQQFF.

The CDR3 DNA reads TGTGCCAGCAGCTCGGGCCCGGGACTCTTAACCGGGGAGCTGTTTTTT. It specifies CASSSGPGLLTGELFF. V gene TRBV5-6 combines with J gene TRBJ2-2; a weak D match, TRBD2 (6 bases). The CDR3 runs to 16 residues. CDR1 and CDR2 from the germline V gene are SGHDT and YYEEEE. Trimming shortened V by 3 bases and J by 5 bases, and 17 bases separated the two germline ends.

V is TRBV11-2 and J is TRBJ2-5; D remains ambiguous. V lost 0 bases and J 2 bases, leaving 13 bases between the germline ends. The CDR3 has 16 residues. The germline CDR1 and CDR2 sequences are SGHAT and FQNNGV. This CDR3 reads CASSLDFWAQQETQYF. The CDR3 DNA sequence: TGTGCCAGCAGCTTAGATTTTTGGGCCCAACAAGAGACCCAGTACTTC.

Concerning this clone itself: The junction does not match germline at one end; this may be a read error. The chain employs TRBV2 and TRBJ2-7, with TRBD1 matching 7 bases. The CDR3 runs to 12 residues. The germline gives CDR1 SNHLY, CDR2 FYNNEI. The CDR3 nucleotides are TGTGCCAGCAGTGAAGACCGGGACAGTTGCGGCTTC. As protein: CASSEDRDSCGF. Full variable domain (missing parts from reference TRBV2 and TRBJ2-7): EPEVTQTPSHQVTQMGQEVILRCVPISNHLYFYWYRQILGQKVEFLVSFYNNEISEKSEIFDDQFSVERPDGSNFTLKIRSTKLEDSAMYFCASSEDRDSCGFGPGTRLTVT.

The chain employs TRBV3-1 (or the pseudogene TRBV3-2) and TRBJ1-1; a possible D gene is TRBD1 (6 bases). V was cut by 4 bases and J by 5 bases, with 17 bases left in between. CDR1 is LGHDT and CDR2 is YNNKEL in the germline V gene (reference sequence). The length of the CDR3 is 15 residues. The CDR3 DNA reads TGTGCCAGCAGCCCATCCTGGGGGCGAGGAACTGAAGCTTTCTTT. As protein: CASSPSWGRGTEAFF.

CDR3 region: CASSLPGATYNEQFF. In nucleotides, the CDR3 is TGTGCCAGTAGTCTCCCAGGGGCAACCTACAATGAGCAGTTCTTC. V and J are TRBV19 and TRBJ2-1, with TRBD1 as a possible D gene (6 bases). V lost 5 bases and J lost 2, with 13 bases in between. Germline values: CDR1 LNHDA, CDR2 SQIVND (reference sequence). The CDR3 loop spans 15 amino acids.

There are a few counts of this clone. This chain connects TRBV30 to TRBJ1-6; D perhaps matches TRBD1 (6 bases). Trimming removed 3 bases from V and 10 bases from J, with 16 bases in between. This CDR3 is 14 amino acids long. CDR1 and CDR2 from the germline V gene are GTSNPN and SVGIG (reference sequence). The CDR3 reads CAWRDRQDSSPLHF. Written as DNA, the CDR3 is TGTGCCTGGAGAGATCGACAGGATAGCTCACCCCTCCACTTT. The full variable domain, its missing parts supplied by reference TRBV30 and TRBJ1-6, is SQTIHQWPATLVQPVGSPLSLECTVEGTSNPNLYWYRQAAGRGLQLLFYSVGIGQISSEVPQNLSASRPQDRQFILSSKKLLLSDSGFYLCAWRDRQDSSPLHFGNGTRLTVT.

The rearrangement uses TRBV29-1 and TRBJ2-2, with 8 bases identical to TRBD1. The germline CDR1 and CDR2 sequences are SQVTM and ANQGSEA. Losses at the gene ends were 7 bases for V and 4 bases for J; bases not matched to a gene: 8. The CDR3 consists of 14 residues. The CDR3 reads CSARGQGATGELFF. The DNA for the CDR3 is TGCAGCGCTCGGGGGCAGGGGGCCACCGGGGAGCTGTTTTTT.

J is TRBJ2-4 and V is TRBV2; no firm D call. Trimming shortened V by 10 bases and J by 1 base, and 8 bases separated the two germline ends. There are 12 residues in the CDR3. CDR1 is SNHLY and CDR2 is FYNNEI in the germline V gene. CDR3 sequence reads: CATSLAKNIQYF. CDR3 sequence (DNA): TGTGCCACCTCCTTGGCCAAAAACATTCAGTACTTC.

V and J are TRBV7-2 and TRBJ2-5, with D perhaps assigned TRBD1 or TRBD2 (5 bases each). The V gene lost 1 base and the J gene lost 6 bases, with 12 bases spanning the gap. Germline lookup yields CDR1 SGHTA and CDR2 FQGNSA. There are 14 residues in the CDR3. The CDR3 sequence: CASSLVGGLKTQYF. The DNA for the CDR3 is TGTGCCAGCAGCTTAGTTGGGGGTTTGAAGACCCAGTACTTC. The variable domain in full, with the rest retrieved from reference TRBV7-2 and TRBJ2-5, is GAGVSQSPSNKVTEKGKDVELRCDPISGHTALYWYRQSLGQGLEFLIYFQGNSAPDKSGLPSDRFSAERTGGSVSTLTIQRTQQEDSAVYLCASSLVGGLKTQYFGPGTRLLVL.

This clone was seen a single time. The chain is built from TRBV2 and TRBJ1-5; D uncertain. The CDR3 has 14 residues. In germline, CDR1 is SNHLY, CDR2 FYNNEI. V gave up 8 bases and J gave up 2 bases, with 13 bases separating them. The DNA of the CDR3 is TGTGCCAGCTATTCCGGGAATGGCAATCAGCCCCAGCATTTT. Translation: CASYSGNGNQPQHF.